A selection of T cell receptor beta chains follows, all from one sample in a study of blood T cells in healthy people across ages. TCRdb re-analysed the 5' RACE reads in MiXCR, keeping a single row per CDR3 protein. The sample holds over 600,000 distinct CDR3 sequences, over 20% seen once. What was sequenced was blood. These TCRs come from a man aged 70 or older in good health. Both conserved end residues are part of each CDR3. A D gene is named only where the DNA matches it firmly. Where a row states a size, it is once, few, many or the class of an expanded clone; other rows omit it.

j_gene: TRBJ2-3; d_gene: .; v_gene: TRBV24-1; abundance: many; CDR3nt: TGTGCCACCAGTGAACGGGATACGCAGTATTTT; CDR3aa: CATSERDTQYF
j_gene: TRBJ1-2; d_gene: .; v_gene: TRBV15; abundance: .; CDR3nt: TGTGCCACCAGCAGAGTCCGGGGAGGTCCTAGGGGCTACACCTTC; CDR3aa: CATSRVRGGPRGYTF
j_gene: TRBJ2-7; d_gene: TRBD2; v_gene: TRBV10-3; abundance: few; CDR3nt: TGTGCCATCAGTGAAGGGACTAGCGGGAGCTCCTACGAGCAGTACTTC; CDR3aa: CAISEGTSGSSYEQYF
j_gene: TRBJ1-1; d_gene: .; v_gene: TRBV20-1; abundance: few; CDR3nt: TGCAGTGCTGGCCGGGACGGCGGTGAAGCTTTCTTT; CDR3aa: CSAGRDGGEAFF
j_gene: TRBJ2-3; d_gene: TRBD2; v_gene: TRBV6-1; abundance: few; CDR3nt: TGTGCCAGCAGTGCTCTAGCGGGACAGAGCCCAGATACGCAGTATTTT; CDR3aa: CASSALAGQSPDTQYF
j_gene: TRBJ1-4; d_gene: .; v_gene: TRBV4-3; abundance: few; CDR3nt: TGCGCCAGCAGCCAAGAAAGAGGGATTGAAAAACTGTTTTTT; CDR3aa: CASSQERGIEKLFF
j_gene: TRBJ2-2; d_gene: .; v_gene: TRBV5-5; abundance: .; CDR3nt: TGTGCCAGCAGCTTTATCTTATCCGGGGAGCTGTTTTTT; CDR3aa: CASSFILSGELFF
j_gene: TRBJ1-5; d_gene: .; v_gene: TRBV7-2; abundance: .; CDR3nt: TGTGCCTGCAGCTTTTGGGGAGGGCAGCCCCAGCATTTT; CDR3aa: CACSFWGGQPQHF
j_gene: TRBJ2-1; d_gene: TRBD2; v_gene: TRBV7-2; abundance: .; CDR3nt: TGTGCCAGCAGCTTAGTGCGGGAGGGGAAGCAGTTCTTC; CDR3aa: CASSLVREGKQFF
j_gene: TRBJ2-5; d_gene: .; v_gene: TRBV11-2; abundance: few; CDR3nt: TGTGCCAGCAGCTTGCCGAATGGGGAGACCCAGTACTTC; CDR3aa: CASSLPNGETQYF
j_gene: TRBJ2-2; d_gene: TRBD2; v_gene: TRBV7-9; abundance: .; CDR3nt: TGTGCCAGCAGCATCGGACTAGCGGATACCGGGGAGCTGTTTTTT; CDR3aa: CASSIGLADTGELFF
j_gene: TRBJ2-7; d_gene: .; v_gene: TRBV20-1; abundance: .; CDR3nt: TGCAGTGCCCGGGGGGCGGGAGAATACGAGCAGTACTTC; CDR3aa: CSARGAGEYEQYF
j_gene: TRBJ2-1; d_gene: .; v_gene: TRBV5-1; abundance: few; CDR3nt: TGCGCCAGCAGCGTGGGGGCAGGGAGCTCCTACAATGAGCAGTTCTTC; CDR3aa: CASSVGAGSSYNEQFF
j_gene: TRBJ2-5; d_gene: TRBD2; v_gene: TRBV9; abundance: few; CDR3nt: TGTGCCAGCAGCGTTGGGACTAGTGCAGCGACAGGGACCCAGTACTTC; CDR3aa: CASSVGTSAATGTQYF
j_gene: TRBJ2-5; d_gene: .; v_gene: TRBV20-1; abundance: .; CDR3nt: TGCAGTGCTAAAGTTGAAGAGACCCAGTACTTC; CDR3aa: CSAKVEETQYF
j_gene: TRBJ2-5; d_gene: TRBD1; v_gene: TRBV7-9; abundance: few; CDR3nt: TGTGCCAGCAGCCTAGGGCAATTTAATACAGGGGACCAAGAGACCCAGTACTTC; CDR3aa: CASSLGQFNTGDQETQYF
j_gene: TRBJ2-7; d_gene: TRBD2; v_gene: TRBV20-1; abundance: few; CDR3nt: TGCAGTGCTAGAGAATCTAGCGGGACCCACGAGCAGTACTTC; CDR3aa: CSARESSGTHEQYF
j_gene: TRBJ2-7; d_gene: TRBD1; v_gene: TRBV24-1; abundance: few; CDR3nt: TGTGCCACCAGTGATTGGACCGGGACAGGGCATTTCGAGCAGTACTTC; CDR3aa: CATSDWTGTGHFEQYF
j_gene: TRBJ2-2; d_gene: TRBD1; v_gene: TRBV6-1; abundance: .; CDR3nt: TGTGCCAGCGGACAGGGTCGGCGCCCCGGGTTGGGGGAGCTGTTTTTT; CDR3aa: CASGQGRRPGLGELFF
j_gene: TRBJ1-5; d_gene: TRBD1; v_gene: TRBV7-3; abundance: .; CDR3nt: TGTGCCAGCAGCTTTCAGGGGGGGAGCAATCAGCCCCAGCATTTT; CDR3aa: CASSFQGGSNQPQHF
j_gene: TRBJ2-1; d_gene: .; v_gene: TRBV5-1; abundance: few; CDR3nt: TGCGCCAGCAGCTTGGAAACAGGTCTATACAATGAGCAGTTCTTC; CDR3aa: CASSLETGLYNEQFF
j_gene: TRBJ2-7; d_gene: .; v_gene: TRBV29-1; abundance: .; CDR3nt: TGCAGCGTTGGGGCGGGTTACGAGCAGTACTTC; CDR3aa: CSVGAGYEQYF
j_gene: TRBJ2-5; d_gene: TRBD1; v_gene: TRBV19; abundance: .; CDR3nt: TGTGCCAGTAGTACCCAAGGGGGCCCCGAGCCCCAGTACTTT; CDR3aa: CASSTQGGPEPQYF